This T cell receptor beta chain was sequenced during a study of regulatory T cells in long-lasting Graves disease. The overall study: For under 3 months, newly diagnosed Graves' patients had been taking antithyroid drugs.

Indicated time point: newly diagnosed GD, antithyroid drugs for less than 3 months. RNA extracted from PBMCs served as the sequencing template. Patients all came to the study from an endocrinology department in Xi'an, China. CDR3 length: 14 residues. Germline assignment: CDR1 SGHRS and CDR2 YFSETQ. There are many counts of this clonotype. Its antigen is unknown. A read error may account for a junction end that differs from germline. To make TCR beta libraries, researchers used iRepertoire HTBI primers and Arm-PCR of CDR3 regions. Using its own MiXCR run on the multiplex PCR reads, TCRdb lists one record per CDR3 protein. This table has about 540,000 distinct CDR3 sequences, roughly 13% appearing once. General study results and limits: TRBV28 was favored in persistent disease, as were TRBJ1-2 and TRBJ2-5.

Another study also made use of these data, one on T cells in Graves' hyperthyroidism and ophthalmopathy. That investigation notes: Uncontrolled infection, other autoimmune disease, pregnancy or lactation barred patients from enrollment.

The source was peripheral blood mononuclear cells (PBMCs), collected at new diagnosis, from a patient treated with antithyroid drugs. This clonotype was sampled from a young man with Graves disease. The chain carries TRBV5-1 and TRBJ1-1; tentative D call: TRBD1 (5 bases). DNA of the CDR3: TGTGCCAGCAGCTTGGCAGGGATGAACACTGAAGCTTTCTTT. Amino acid sequence: CASSLAGMNTEAFF.